Below, 29 T cell receptor beta chains from the same sample are listed, as sequenced in a study of blood T cell repertoires in COVID-19. Using immunoSEQ multiplex PCR, the repertoire was profiled, and TCRdb retains in-frame clones only, with some absent. The repertoire includes some 110,000 clones, 75% to 90% of them detected once, and around 3% sits in the top ten. Specimen: peripheral blood. The source is a woman at least 80 years old with COVID-19, enrolled during active disease.

The chain couples TRBV7-2 to TRBJ1-1, with 9 bases identical to TRBD1. CDR1 SGHTA and CDR2 FQGNSA come from the germline V gene. There are 15 residues in the CDR3. Trimming at V came to 5 bases and at J to 4 bases, leaving 8 bases not matched to a gene. The CDR3 protein is CASSLQGALITEAFF. The CDR3 region has the DNA TGTGCCAGCAGCCTACAGGGGGCCTTAATCACTGAAGCTTTCTTT.

The rearrangement uses TRBV7-2 and TRBJ2-1; 8 bases map to TRBD1. V gave up 5 bases and J gave up 7 bases; unmatched junction bases: 10. There are 15 residues in the CDR3. CDR1 and CDR2 from the germline V gene are SGHTA and FQGNSA. The CDR3 region has the DNA TGTGCCAGCAGCGTTGAGGACAGGGTGGGAAATGAGCAGTTCTTC. It yields the protein CASSVEDRVGNEQFF. Variable domain in full (rest from reference TRBV7-2 and TRBJ2-1): GAGVSQSPSNKVTEKGKDVELRCDPISGHTALYWYRQSLGQGLEFLIYFQGNSAPDKSGLPSDRFSAERTGGSVSTLTIQRTQQEDSAVYLCASSVEDRVGNEQFFGPGTRLTVL.

Regarding this clone: At one of its ends the junction is not consistent with the germline gene, which may arise from a read error. This sequence joins TRBV10-3 and TRBJ1-2, with no clear D. CDR1 is ENHRY and CDR2 is SYGVKD in the germline V gene. The CDR3 has 13 residues. This CDR3 reads CAISGTPEAPRSF. CDR3 bases: TGTGCCATCAGTGGCACCCCGGAAGCCCCACGGAGCTTC.

The J gene is TRBJ1-3, the V gene TRBV7-2, with 7 bases that match TRBD1. The germline gives CDR1 SGHTA, CDR2 FQGNSA. V trimming: 3 bases; J trimming: 2 bases; junction bases outside the gene matches: 4. CDR3 length: 15 amino acids. The chain's CDR3 is CASSLGDRTGNTIYF. CDR3 in DNA: TGTGCCAGCAGCTTGGGGGACAGAACTGGAAACACCATATATTTT. Complete variable domain (other parts from reference TRBV7-2 and TRBJ1-3): GAGVSQSPSNKVTEKGKDVELRCDPISGHTALYWYRQSLGQGLEFLIYFQGNSAPDKSGLPSDRFSAERTGGSVSTLTIQRTQQEDSAVYLCASSLGDRTGNTIYFGEGSWLTVV.

This chain joins TRBV4-3 and TRBJ2-1; a possible D gene is TRBD2 (5 bases). This CDR3 is 20 amino acids long. V lost 0 bases and J 0 bases, leaving 21 bases between the germline ends. Germline V CDR1 and CDR2: LGHNA, YSLEER. CDR3 DNA: TGCGCCAGCAGCCAAGACCCTTGGACTCTCAACCCGAGCTCCTACAATGAGCAGTTCTTC. Its translation: CASSQDPWTLNPSSYNEQFF.

This rearrangement joins TRBV7-8 to TRBJ2-1, with D perhaps matching TRBD2 (5 bases). The CDR3 length is 16 residues. Trimming pared 7 bases from V and 3 bases from J, leaving 19 bases between. Germline loops: CDR1 SGHVS, CDR2 FQNEAQ. The CDR3 region is CASTPGWWESYNEQFF. The CDR3 bases are TGTGCCAGCACCCCCGGTTGGTGGGAGAGCTACAATGAGCAGTTCTTC.

The chain links TRBV3-1 (or the pseudogene TRBV3-2) to TRBJ1-4; no definite D call. The V gene lost 4 bases and the J gene lost 10 bases, with 19 bases spanning the gap. This CDR3 spans 15 amino acids. Germline V lookup: CDR1 LGHDT, CDR2 YNNKEL (reference sequence). The chain's CDR3 is CASSPDRAGIGKLFF. CDR3 in DNA: TGTGCCAGCAGCCCGGACCGGGCGGGGATTGGAAAACTGTTTTTT.

The chain is built from TRBV7-2 and TRBJ2-5, with TRBD2 identical over 12 bases. Germline CDR1 SGHTA, CDR2 FQGNSA. The CDR3 has 14 residues. With V trimmed by 6 bases and J by 9 bases, 8 bases remained unmatched. CDR3 sequence reads: CASRSGLAGRAQYF. In DNA, the CDR3 is TGTGCCAGCAGGTCGGGACTAGCGGGCCGAGCCCAGTACTTC.

J is TRBJ2-2 and V is TRBV7-3, with 11 bases aligning to TRBD2. Germline trimming cut 0 bases from V and 4 bases from J; bases unmatched to any gene: 4. The CDR3 extends over 17 amino acids. Germline V gives CDR1 SGHTA, CDR2 FQGTGA. For the CDR3, the DNA is TGTGCCAGCAGCTTAACCGGACTAGCGGGTACCACCGGGGAGCTGTTTTTT. Translated: CASSLTGLAGTTGELFF.

The genes are TRBV15 and TRBJ1-3; no clear D. Germline V gene sequence: CDR1 LNHNV, CDR2 YYDKDF (reference sequence). CDR3 length: 13 amino acids. V gave up 5 bases and J gave up 4 bases, with 9 bases separating them. The CDR3 DNA is TGTGCCACCAGCTTACAAACAGGAAACACCATATATTTT. Its translation is CATSLQTGNTIYF.

J is TRBJ1-1 and V is TRBV25-1; D possibly corresponds to TRBD1 (5 bases). This CDR3 region has 15 residues. Germline assignment: CDR1 MGHDK and CDR2 SYGVNS. V lost 6 bases, J lost 0 bases, and 14 bases lay in between. Here the CDR3 reads CASRDWGGLNTEAFF. In DNA form, the CDR3 reads TGTGCCAGCAGGGACTGGGGGGGATTGAACACTGAAGCTTTCTTT.

The chain employs TRBV7-9 and TRBJ2-7, with D perhaps matching TRBD2 (6 bases). V was clipped by 5 bases and J by 1 base, with 12 bases between them. The CDR3 loop spans 14 amino acids. Germline V lookup: CDR1 SEHNR, CDR2 FQNEAQ (reference sequence). The CDR3 reads CASSPHGGSYEQYF. As DNA, the CDR3 is TGTGCCAGCAGCCCGCACGGGGGTTCCTACGAGCAGTACTTC.

This chain connects TRBV15 to TRBJ1-2; 8 bases line up with TRBD1. CDR3 length: 16 amino acids. Per the germline V gene, CDR1 is LNHNV and CDR2 is YYDKDF (reference sequence). V lost 0 bases and J lost 6; bases outside the gene matches: 9. The CDR3 DNA reads as TGTGCCACCAGCAGAGAACCCTCGACAGGGGTGAATGGCTACACCTTC. Translated, it gives CATSREPSTGVNGYTF. The full variable domain, rest sourced from reference TRBV15 and TRBJ1-2, is DAMVIQNPRYQVTQFGKPVTLSCSQTLNHNVMYWYQQKSSQAPKLLFHYYDKDFNNEADTPDNFQSRRPNTSFCFLDIRSPGLGDTAMYLCATSREPSTGVNGYTFGSGTRLTVV.

Of note for this clone: One end of the junction does not line up with germline, which may come from a read error. This sequence joins TRBV7-6 and TRBJ2-1; D gene ambiguous. The CDR3 length is 12 residues. Germline V gene data show CDR1 as SGHVS and CDR2 as FNYEAQ. The CDR3 sequence is CASSLDSGEQFF. CDR3 sequence (DNA): TGTGCCAGCAGTTTAGACTCCGGTGAGCAGTTCTTC.

The V gene is TRBV27, the J gene TRBJ2-7, with TRBD2 identical over 7 bases. J lost 3 bases, V lost 0 bases, and 5 bases had no gene match. The CDR3 loop spans 15 amino acids. Germline V gives CDR1 MNHEY, CDR2 SMNVEV (reference sequence). CDR3 sequence reads: CASSLSLGGGYEQYF. CDR3 DNA sequence: TGTGCCAGCAGTTTATCGCTGGGCGGGGGCTACGAGCAGTACTTC.

CDR3 in DNA: TGTGCCAGCAGCTTAGGGGACACCTCATATTCACCCCTCCACTTT. Residues: CASSLGDTSYSPLHF. This chain uses TRBV7-2 with TRBJ1-6, with D possibly being TRBD1 (6 bases). Looked up from germline, CDR1 is SGHTA and CDR2 is FQGNSA. Between the trimmed V and J ends, which lost 1 base and 8 bases, there was a span of 12 bases. CDR3 length: 15 amino acids.

The chain combines TRBV4-2 with TRBJ1-1, with D unresolved. Trimming shortened V by 1 base and J by 1 base, and 7 bases separated the two germline ends. This CDR3 has 14 residues. Germline assignment: CDR1 LGHNA and CDR2 YNFKEQ. In DNA form, the CDR3 reads TGTGCCAGCAGCCAAGGAGGCGCGAACACTGAAGCTTTCTTT. It is translated as CASSQGGANTEAFF.

The V gene is TRBV2, the J gene TRBJ1-3; no firm D call. The CDR3 totals 15 residues. Germline V gene data show CDR1 as SNHLY and CDR2 as FYNNEI. V gave up 6 bases and J gave up 1 base, with 13 bases separating them. The CDR3 is CASRVTGLSGNTIYF. CDR3 sequence (DNA): TGTGCCAGCAGAGTCACGGGTCTTTCTGGAAACACCATATATTTT. The full variable domain, completed using reference TRBV2 and TRBJ1-3, is EPEVTQTPSHQVTQMGQEVILRCVPISNHLYFYWYRQILGQKVEFLVSFYNNEISEKSEIFDDQFSVERPDGSNFTLKIRSTKLEDSAMYFCASRVTGLSGNTIYFGEGSWLTVV.

This clone has a single count. This chain connects TRBV27 to TRBJ1-2; D is possibly TRBD1 (6 bases). With 6 bases removed from V and 4 bases from J, the gap between germline ends came to 12 bases. This CDR3 spans 13 amino acids. Germline V gene lookup returns CDR1 MNHEY and CDR2 SMNVEV (reference sequence). CDR3 DNA sequence: TGTGCCAGCAGGGGGGCCTCCCGCTATGGCTACACCTTC. It specifies CASRGASRYGYTF.

This clone was picked up one time. The chain uses TRBV5-5 and TRBJ2-7; D not resolved. Germline lookup yields CDR1 SGHKS and CDR2 YYEKEE (reference sequence). The CDR3 is made up of 14 amino acids. Trimming pared 1 base from V and 3 bases from J, leaving 11 bases between. The DNA of the CDR3 is TGTGCCAGCAGCTTGTCCGTCACCAGCTACGAGCAGTACTTC. Translation gives CASSLSVTSYEQYF.

The CDR3 bases are TGTGCCACCGGACAGGGAACCCCTCTTGGCTACACCTTC. Protein: CATGQGTPLGYTF. The rearrangement links TRBV19 to TRBJ1-2, with 8 bases fitting TRBD1. Germline CDR1 and CDR2: LNHDA and SQIVND (reference sequence). J was trimmed by 7 bases and V by 10 bases; bases with no gene match: 11. The CDR3 runs to 13 residues.

This chain connects TRBV28 to TRBJ1-2; a weak D match, TRBD1 (5 bases). The CDR3 spans 12 residues. Germline CDR1 MDHEN, CDR2 SYDVKM. V was shortened by 3 bases and J by 8 bases, with 10 bases between the two germline ends. The CDR3 sequence: CASSLAGTGYTF. The CDR3 DNA is TGTGCCAGCAGTTTGGCGGGGACGGGCTACACCTTC.

The genes are TRBV5-4 and TRBJ2-2; D call uncertain. There are 15 residues in the CDR3. The V and J ends lost 0 bases and 3 bases respectively, with 9 bases between them. Germline V lookup: CDR1 SGHNT, CDR2 YYREEE (reference sequence). CDR3 nucleotide sequence: TGTGCCAGCAGCTTGGTCGGCGGTCACACCGGGGAGCTGTTTTTT. This translates into CASSLVGGHTGELFF.

The rearrangement uses TRBV28 and TRBJ2-6, with 7 bases that match TRBD1. Trimming at V came to 6 bases and at J to 4 bases, leaving 3 bases not matched to a gene. This CDR3 has 14 amino acids. The germline CDR1 and CDR2 sequences are MDHEN and SYDVKM. The CDR3: CASSTGAGANVLTF. DNA of the CDR3: TGTGCCAGCAGCACAGGGGCCGGGGCCAACGTCCTGACTTTC.

The rearrangement uses TRBV9 and TRBJ2-2; the match to TRBD1 covers 7 bases. This CDR3 is 14 amino acids long. Trimming cost V 5 bases and J 6 bases; bases outside gene matches: 7. Germline-derived CDR1 and CDR2 are SGDLS and YYNGEE. Here the CDR3 DNA reads TGTGCCAGCAGGGAAACAGGGGCCGCCGGGGAGCTGTTTTTT. This codes for CASRETGAAGELFF.

This clone was found once. This chain connects TRBV28 to TRBJ2-5, with 8 bases aligning to TRBD2. This CDR3 comprises 15 residues. Germline V lookup: CDR1 MDHEN, CDR2 SYDVKM. V lost 6 bases to trimming and J lost 14 bases; unmatched junction nucleotides: 20. The CDR3 protein is CASSKEGGTRPLLYF. In nucleotides, the CDR3 is TGTGCCAGCAGCAAAGAAGGGGGGACTAGACCGCTCCTCTACTTC.

The chain joins TRBV4-3 to TRBJ2-2, with 11 bases matching TRBD2. The V gene end was trimmed by 1 base and the J gene end by 0 bases; junction bases not matched to a gene: 10. The CDR3 has 20 residues. The germline V gene encodes CDR1 LGHNA and CDR2 YSLEER. The CDR3 loop reads CASSQGTSGLGAANTGELFF. The CDR3, as DNA: TGCGCCAGCAGCCAAGGGACTAGCGGGTTGGGGGCTGCGAACACCGGGGAGCTGTTTTTT.

The CDR3 reads CASIGGHSGNTIYF. CDR3 bases: TGTGCCAGCATAGGGGGCCACTCTGGAAACACCATATATTTT. The J gene is TRBJ1-3, the V gene TRBV28; 7 bases fit TRBD1. This CDR3 region has 14 residues. Germline V lookup: CDR1 MDHEN, CDR2 SYDVKM. V was pared by 7 bases and J by 0 bases, with 3 bases of the junction left unmatched.

This chain joins TRBV24-1 and TRBJ1-1; perhaps TRBD1 as D (5 bases). The ends were cut back, 8 bases at V and 7 bases at J, with 13 bases in the middle. The CDR3 has 12 residues. CDR1 is KGHDR, CDR2 SFDVKD, per germline. This CDR3 is CATTHGQGEAFF. The CDR3 DNA is TGTGCCACCACCCATGGGCAGGGTGAAGCTTTCTTT.